The rows below give T cell receptor beta chains drawn from one sample of a study of T cells in Graves' hyperthyroidism and ophthalmopathy. TCRdb passed the multiplex PCR reads through MiXCR, listing each CDR3 protein once. Among about 570,000 distinct CDR3 sequences listed, 40% to 55% were seen once. Source material: peripheral blood or thyroid tissue (not recorded which). The source of these receptors is an adult woman with Graves' disease, either hyperthyroidism or ophthalmopathy (not recorded which). Each CDR3 is given with its conserved first and last residue. The order of the fields is J gene, V gene, CDR3 protein.

TRBJ1-4 | TRBV2 | CARAGSTNEKLFF
TRBJ1-1 | TRBV15 | CATSRGVGRSNTEAFF
TRBJ1-1 | TRBV20-1 | CSARYPRKNTEAFF
TRBJ1-1 | TRBV29-1 | CSVDRLAMNTEAFF
TRBJ2-7 | TRBV7-9 | CASGDGGFHEQYF
TRBJ1-1 | TRBV10-3 | CAISSLAGGRTEAFF
TRBJ2-3 | TRBV9 | CASSGSGGDGDTQYF
TRBJ2-7 | TRBV10-3 | CAISEGLPPSYEQYF
TRBJ1-2 | TRBV9 | CASSLIPEVYGYTF
TRBJ2-7 | TRBV27 | CASSSAGVGYEQYF
TRBJ2-3 | TRBV20-1 | CSARVSHTQYF
TRBJ1-2 | TRBV7-9 | CASSALTGGRGYGYTF
TRBJ1-2 | TRBV4-2 | CASSQAVRSYGYTF
TRBJ1-1 | TRBV7-2 | CASTPAGQVNTEAFF
TRBJ1-4 | TRBV12-3/TRBV12-4 | CASSWGLAGVF
TRBJ2-7 | TRBV28 | CASSYPDGNEQYF